What follows describes a single T cell receptor beta chain. What it recognizes is unknown. Time point denoted: cycle 4 day 1 (C4D1), after 6 weeks of nivolumab. Every patient had relapsed following autologous stem cell transplantation, and cohorts differed in brentuximab vedotin exposure. Assay: immunoSEQ multiplex PCR; the TCRdb copy retains only in-frame clones and omits some. The sample consists of 85,000 to 90,000 clones, 90% of them appearing once. The data were obtained in a study of PD-1 blockade in classical Hodgkin lymphoma. Study-wide results and limits: Those starting nivolumab under 1 year post-ASCT were excluded. Complete responders' diversity at baseline resembled that of newly diagnosed patients. Baseline TCR diversity was reportedly lower in newly diagnosed patients than healthy donors.

Per germline, CDR1 MNHNY and CDR2 SVGAGI (reference sequence). The CDR3 covers 14 residues. Trimming removed 4 bases from V and 8 bases from J; junction bases left unmatched: 4. The chain combines TRBV6-6 with TRBJ1-6, with 8 positions matching TRBD1. The specimen was peripheral blood mononuclear cells (PBMCs), collected before the fourth cycle of nivolumab. This receptor was obtained from a human donor with classical Hodgkin lymphoma. CDR3 sequence (DNA): TGTGCCAGCAGTTTACCGGGACAGGATTCACCCCTCCACTTT. Protein sequence: CASSLPGQDSPLHF.